Presented here are 16 T cell receptor beta chains from one specimen sequenced in a study of CD8 T cells in Susac syndrome. RNA amounts of roughly 0.5 to 1 ug underwent reverse transcription with random hexamers. One entry per CDR3 protein results from TCRdb running MiXCR on the immunoSEQ multiplex PCR reads. The sample records under 90,000 distinct CDR3 sequences, 85% to 95% being singletons. Material for sequencing was CD4+ T cells from PBMCs. Receptors were obtained from a human donor with Susac syndrome.

This rearrangement joins TRBV20-1 to TRBJ1-1, with D possibly matching TRBD1 (6 bases). CDR3 length equals 12 residues. In germline, CDR1 is DFQATT, CDR2 SNEGSKA (reference sequence). With 5 bases removed from V and 6 bases from J, the gap between germline ends came to 13 bases. The CDR3 DNA is TGCAGTGCTCACAGGGTCGCCGCTGAAGCTTTCTTT. As protein: CSAHRVAAEAFF.

The genes are TRBV24-1 and TRBJ2-7; D might be TRBD2 (5 bases). V was trimmed by 4 bases and J by 7 bases, leaving 13 bases between them. The CDR3 runs to 13 residues. Looked up from germline, CDR1 is KGHDR and CDR2 is SFDVKD. CDR3 sequence (DNA): TGTGCCACCAGTGAGAGTTGGCCGGGGGAGCAGTACTTC. This gives the protein CATSESWPGEQYF.

This chain links TRBV9 with TRBJ1-1, with a possible D match to TRBD1 (6 bases). Germline V gene data show CDR1 as SGDLS and CDR2 as YYNGEE. The CDR3 is 21 amino acids. With 0 bases removed from V and 1 base from J, the gap between germline ends came to 28 bases. CDR3 sequence (DNA): TGTGCCAGCAGCGTAGTAGGGAGAGGAGGGGGGCCTATTTTATCGAACACTGAAGCTTTCTTT. Translation gives CASSVVGRGGGPILSNTEAFF.

This clonotype was seen just once. The chain combines TRBV3-1 with TRBJ2-5; TRBD2 matches at 12 bases. Germline V gives CDR1 LGHDT, CDR2 YNNKEL (reference sequence). CDR3 length equals 16 residues. V gave up 4 bases and J gave up 4 bases; unmatched junction bases: 7. CDR3 nucleotides: TGTGCCAGCAGCCTCGCCCCTAGCGGGGGGGTAGAGACCCAGTACTTC. Protein sequence: CASSLAPSGGVETQYF.

Points on this clonotype: Mismatch with germline at one junction end may stem from a read error. The chain links TRBV29-1 to TRBJ1-3; 8 nucleotides agree with TRBD1. The CDR3 extends over 18 amino acids. From germline, CDR1 is SQVTM and CDR2 ANQGSEA. CDR3 DNA sequence: TGCAGCGTAGCTACCTGGCCGGGACAGGCAAACTCTGAAAACACCATATATTTT. It is translated as CSVATWPGQANSENTIYF.

This clonotype was observed once. CDR3: CSASELGYNEQFF. Here the CDR3 DNA reads TGCAGTGCTAGTGAACTGGGCTACAATGAGCAGTTCTTC. This sequence joins TRBV20-1 and TRBJ2-1; no firm D call. V shed 3 bases and J shed 3 bases, with 9 bases lying between them. The CDR3 sequence is 13 residues long. In germline, CDR1 is DFQATT, CDR2 SNEGSKA (reference sequence).

The chain couples TRBV10-1 to TRBJ2-6, with D possibly matching TRBD2 (5 bases). Germline CDR1 WNHNN, CDR2 SYGVQD (reference sequence). The CDR3 runs 17 residues. Between the trimmed V and J ends, which lost 0 bases and 4 bases, there was a span of 13 bases. CDR3 bases: TGCGCCAGCAGTGAGTCGATGAGGGCCAACGGGGCCAACGTCCTGACTTTC. Translating gives CASSESMRANGANVLTF.

This sequence joins TRBV24-1 and TRBJ1-1; weak D call: TRBD1 (6 bases). CDR1 KGHDR and CDR2 SFDVKD come from the germline V gene. Trimming cost V 7 bases and J 1 base, with 12 bases left between them. There are 14 residues in the CDR3. CDR3 amino acids: CATSSTGSNTEAFF. For the CDR3, the DNA is TGTGCCACCAGCTCCACAGGGTCGAACACTGAAGCTTTCTTT.

This chain uses TRBV7-2 with TRBJ2-7; perhaps TRBD2 as D (5 bases). With 2 bases removed from V and 3 bases from J, the gap between germline ends came to 11 bases. The CDR3 is made up of 14 amino acids. Germline V gene data show CDR1 as SGHTA and CDR2 as FQGNSA. The CDR3 DNA follows: TGTGCCAGCAGCTTAAGCGGTAGAAACTACGAGCAGTACTTC. As protein: CASSLSGRNYEQYF.

The rearrangement uses TRBV5-1 and TRBJ2-7; 11 bases map to TRBD2. CDR1 and CDR2 from the germline V gene are SGHRS and YFSETQ. CDR3 size: 15 residues. The trim removed 7 bases at V and 3 bases at J, leaving 9 bases unmatched. The CDR3 nucleotides are TGCGCCAGCGCCAAAACTAGCGGGAGCTTCTACGAGCAGTACTTC. Residues: CASAKTSGSFYEQYF. Full variable domain (rest looked up from reference TRBV5-1 and TRBJ2-7): KAGVTQTPRYLIKTRGQQVTLSCSPISGHRSVSWYQQTPGQGLQFLFEYFSETQRNKGNFPGRFSGRQFSNSRSEMNVSTLELGDSALYLCASAKTSGSFYEQYFGPGTRLTVT.

This clonotype has just one count. The chain links TRBV4-3 to TRBJ1-1, with D perhaps matching TRBD1 (6 bases). CDR3 length equals 15 residues. The germline V gene encodes CDR1 LGHNA and CDR2 YSLEER. Trimming removed 0 bases at V and 4 bases at J, with 12 bases between. CDR3: CASSQDSTGRTEAFF. The CDR3 nucleotides read TGCGCCAGCAGCCAAGATTCCACAGGGCGCACTGAAGCTTTCTTT.

Points on this clonotype: An end of the junction differs from the germline gene, which may be a read error. The chain combines TRBV18 with TRBJ1-1; maybe TRBD1 (6 bases). Per the germline V gene, CDR1 is KGHSH and CDR2 is LQKENI. This CDR3 region has 15 residues. The CDR3 spells CAGSTTGGAETEAFF. DNA for the CDR3: TGTGCCGGCTCGACCACTGGGGGCGCGGAGACTGAAGCTTTCTTT. Full variable domain (rest looked up from reference TRBV18 and TRBJ1-1): NAGVMQNPRHLVRRRGQEARLRCSPMKGHSHVYWYRQLPEEGLKFMVYLQKENIIDESGMPKERFSAEFPKEGPSILRIQQVVRGDSAAYFCAGSTTGGAETEAFFGQGTRLTVV.

The chain couples TRBV6-1 to TRBJ1-2, with D maybe TRBD1 (5 bases). Trimming shortened V by 1 base and J by 7 bases, and 13 bases separated the two germline ends. CDR3 size: 14 residues. Germline V CDR1 and CDR2: MNHNS, SASEGT. For the CDR3, the DNA is TGTGCCAGCAGTGAAGATCCCAGGGCCCGTGGCTACACCTTC. Translated: CASSEDPRARGYTF.

V and J are TRBV2 and TRBJ1-2, with D unclear. Germline V gene lookup returns CDR1 SNHLY and CDR2 FYNNEI. Trimming cost V 8 bases and J 4 bases, with 8 bases left between them. The CDR3 is 11 residues long. In nucleotides, the CDR3 is TGTGCCAGCCATGGGATCTATGGCTACACCTTC. This gives the protein CASHGIYGYTF.

The chain has TRBV29-1 and TRBJ2-1; TRBD2 agrees at 12 bases. CDR3 length equals 15 residues. Germline V gives CDR1 SQVTM, CDR2 ANQGSEA. Losses at the gene ends were 7 bases for V and 4 bases for J; bases not matched to a gene: 8. The CDR3 DNA follows: TGCAGCGCTGAGACTAGCGGGGGCCGGTACAATGAGCAGTTCTTC. Encoded protein: CSAETSGGRYNEQFF.

The chain employs TRBV18 and TRBJ2-2; D ambiguous. Trimming took off 3 bases at V and 7 bases at J, with 12 bases between the two ends. The germline V gene encodes CDR1 KGHSH and CDR2 LQKENI. CDR3 size: 14 residues. The CDR3 nucleotides are TGTGCCAGCTCACCCGGATCTCGGAGCGGGGAGCTGTTTTTT. It encodes CASSPGSRSGELFF.